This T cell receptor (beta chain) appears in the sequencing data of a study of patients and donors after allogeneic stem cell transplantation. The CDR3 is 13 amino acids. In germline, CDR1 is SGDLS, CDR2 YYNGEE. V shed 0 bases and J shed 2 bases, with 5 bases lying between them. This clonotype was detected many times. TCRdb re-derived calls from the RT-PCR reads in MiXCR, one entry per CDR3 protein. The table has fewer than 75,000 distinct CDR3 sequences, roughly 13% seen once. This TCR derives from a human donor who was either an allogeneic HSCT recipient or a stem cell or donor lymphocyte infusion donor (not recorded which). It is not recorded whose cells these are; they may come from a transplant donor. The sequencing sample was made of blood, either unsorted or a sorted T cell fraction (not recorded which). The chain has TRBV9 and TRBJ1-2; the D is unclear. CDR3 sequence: CASSVDGNYGYTF. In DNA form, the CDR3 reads TGTGCCAGCAGCGTAGATGGGAACTATGGCTACACCTTC.